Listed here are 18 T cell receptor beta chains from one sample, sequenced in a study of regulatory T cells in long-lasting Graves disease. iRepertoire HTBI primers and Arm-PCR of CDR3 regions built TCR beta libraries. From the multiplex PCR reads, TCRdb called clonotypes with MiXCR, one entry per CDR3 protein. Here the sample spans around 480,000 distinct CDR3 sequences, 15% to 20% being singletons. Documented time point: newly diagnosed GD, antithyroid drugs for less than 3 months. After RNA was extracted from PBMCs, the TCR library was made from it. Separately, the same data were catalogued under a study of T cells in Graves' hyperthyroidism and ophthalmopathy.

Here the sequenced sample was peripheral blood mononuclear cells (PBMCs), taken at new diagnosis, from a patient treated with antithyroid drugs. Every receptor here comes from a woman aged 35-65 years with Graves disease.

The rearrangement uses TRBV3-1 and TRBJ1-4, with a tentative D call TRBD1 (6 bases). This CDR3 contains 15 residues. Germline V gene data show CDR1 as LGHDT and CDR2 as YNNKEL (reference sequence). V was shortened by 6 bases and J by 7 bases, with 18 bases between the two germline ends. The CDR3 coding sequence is TGTGCCAGCAGTCACAGGGACGGGTACGGTGAAAAACTGTTTTTT. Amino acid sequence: CASSHRDGYGEKLFF.

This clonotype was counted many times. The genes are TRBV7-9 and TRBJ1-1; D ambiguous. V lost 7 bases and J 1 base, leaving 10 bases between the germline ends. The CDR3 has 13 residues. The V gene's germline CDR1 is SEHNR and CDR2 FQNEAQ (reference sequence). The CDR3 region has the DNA TGTGCCAGCATCCAGCGGACGAACACTGAAGCTTTCTTT. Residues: CASIQRTNTEAFF. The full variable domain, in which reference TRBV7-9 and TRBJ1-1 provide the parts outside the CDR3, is DTGVSQNPRHKITKRGQNVTFRCDPISEHNRLYWYRQTLGQGPEFLTYFQNEAQLEKSRLLSDRFSAERPKGSFSTLEIQRTEQGDSAMYLCASIQRTNTEAFFGQGTRLTVV.

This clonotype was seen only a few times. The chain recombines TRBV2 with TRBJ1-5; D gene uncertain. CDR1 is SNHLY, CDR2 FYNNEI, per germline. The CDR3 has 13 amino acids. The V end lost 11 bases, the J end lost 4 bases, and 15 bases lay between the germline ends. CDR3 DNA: TGTGCCTCCCGGGGAAGGGAGAATCAGCCCCAGCATTTT. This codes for CASRGRENQPQHF.

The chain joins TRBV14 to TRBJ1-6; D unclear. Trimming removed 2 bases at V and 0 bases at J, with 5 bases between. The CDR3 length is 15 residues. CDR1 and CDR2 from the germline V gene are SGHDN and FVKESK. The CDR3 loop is CASSQRNSYNSPLHF. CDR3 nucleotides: TGTGCCAGCAGCCAAAGGAACTCCTATAATTCACCCCTCCACTTT. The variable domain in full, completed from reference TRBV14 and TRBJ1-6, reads EAGVTQFPSHSVIEKGQTVTLRCDPISGHDNLYWYRRVMGKEIKFLLHFVKESKQDESGMPNNRFLAERTGGTYSTLKVQPAELEDSGVYFCASSQRNSYNSPLHFGNGTRLTVT.

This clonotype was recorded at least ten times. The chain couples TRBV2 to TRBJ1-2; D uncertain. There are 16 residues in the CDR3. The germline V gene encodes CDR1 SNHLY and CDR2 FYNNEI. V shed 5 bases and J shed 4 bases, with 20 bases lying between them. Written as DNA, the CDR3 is TGTGCCAGCAGTCTTCGTGAAGCGTCTGGTCCCTATGGCTACACCTTC. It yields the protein CASSLREASGPYGYTF.

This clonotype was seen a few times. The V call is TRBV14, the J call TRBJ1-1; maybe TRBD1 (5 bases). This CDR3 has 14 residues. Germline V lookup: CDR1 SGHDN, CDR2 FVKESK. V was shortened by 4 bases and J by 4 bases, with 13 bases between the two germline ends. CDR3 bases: TGTGCCAGCAGCCCCGTTAGGGGTCGCACTGAAGCTTTCTTT. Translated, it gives CASSPVRGRTEAFF.

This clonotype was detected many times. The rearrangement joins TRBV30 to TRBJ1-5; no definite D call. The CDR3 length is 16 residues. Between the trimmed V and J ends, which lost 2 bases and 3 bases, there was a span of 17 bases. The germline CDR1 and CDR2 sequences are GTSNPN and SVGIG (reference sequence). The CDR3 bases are TGTGCCTGGAGTCCAAGTCTTCAGCCATACAATCAGCCCCAGCATTTT. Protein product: CAWSPSLQPYNQPQHF. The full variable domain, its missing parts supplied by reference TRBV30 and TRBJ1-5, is SQTIHQWPATLVQPVGSPLSLECTVEGTSNPNLYWYRQAAGRGLQLLFYSVGIGQISSEVPQNLSASRPQDRQFILSSKKLLLSDSGFYLCAWSPSLQPYNQPQHFGDGTRLSIL.

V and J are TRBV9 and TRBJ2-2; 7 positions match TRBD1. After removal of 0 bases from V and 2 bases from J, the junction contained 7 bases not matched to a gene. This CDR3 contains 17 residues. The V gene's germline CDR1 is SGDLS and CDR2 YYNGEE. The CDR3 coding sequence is TGTGCCAGCAGCGTAGGTTCAGGGGGTGGCAACACCGGGGAGCTGTTTTTT. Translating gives CASSVGSGGGNTGELFF.

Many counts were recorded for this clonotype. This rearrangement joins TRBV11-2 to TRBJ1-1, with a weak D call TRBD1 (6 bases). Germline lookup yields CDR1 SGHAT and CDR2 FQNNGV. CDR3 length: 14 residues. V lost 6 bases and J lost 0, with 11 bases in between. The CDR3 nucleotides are TGTGCCAGCAGGTGGGACACGGTGAACACTGAAGCTTTCTTT. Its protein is CASRWDTVNTEAFF.

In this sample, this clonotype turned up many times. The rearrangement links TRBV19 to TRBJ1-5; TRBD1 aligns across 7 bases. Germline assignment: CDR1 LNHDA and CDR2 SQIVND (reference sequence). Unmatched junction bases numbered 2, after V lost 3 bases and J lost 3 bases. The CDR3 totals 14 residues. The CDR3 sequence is CASSITGDNQPQHF. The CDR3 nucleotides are TGTGCCAGTAGTATTACAGGGGACAATCAGCCCCAGCATTTT.

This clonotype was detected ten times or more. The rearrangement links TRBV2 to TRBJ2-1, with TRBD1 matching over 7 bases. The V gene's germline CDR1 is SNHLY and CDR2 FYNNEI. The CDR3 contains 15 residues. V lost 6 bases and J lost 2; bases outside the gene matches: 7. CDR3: CASRGDRGPYNEQFF. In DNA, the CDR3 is TGTGCCAGCAGGGGGGACAGAGGCCCCTACAATGAGCAGTTCTTC.

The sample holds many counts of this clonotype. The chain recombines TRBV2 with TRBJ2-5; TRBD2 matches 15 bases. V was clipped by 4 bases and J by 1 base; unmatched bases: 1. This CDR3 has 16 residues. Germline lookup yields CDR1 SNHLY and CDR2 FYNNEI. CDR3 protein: CASSAGLAGGQETQYF. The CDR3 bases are TGTGCCAGCAGTGCGGGACTAGCGGGGGGCCAAGAGACCCAGTACTTC.

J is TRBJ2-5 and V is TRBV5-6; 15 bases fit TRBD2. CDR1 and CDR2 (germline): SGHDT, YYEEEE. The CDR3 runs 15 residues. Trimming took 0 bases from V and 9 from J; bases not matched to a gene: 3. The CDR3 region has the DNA TGTGCCAGCAGCTTGGTTGGGACTAGCGGGGGGTCCCAGTACTTC. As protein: CASSLVGTSGGSQYF.

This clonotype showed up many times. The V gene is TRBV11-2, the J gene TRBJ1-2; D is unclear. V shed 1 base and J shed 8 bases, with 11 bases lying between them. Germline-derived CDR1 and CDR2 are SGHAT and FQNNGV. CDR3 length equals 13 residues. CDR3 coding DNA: TGTGCCAGCAGCTTAGGTGGTTCAAAGGGCTACACCTTC. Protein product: CASSLGGSKGYTF.

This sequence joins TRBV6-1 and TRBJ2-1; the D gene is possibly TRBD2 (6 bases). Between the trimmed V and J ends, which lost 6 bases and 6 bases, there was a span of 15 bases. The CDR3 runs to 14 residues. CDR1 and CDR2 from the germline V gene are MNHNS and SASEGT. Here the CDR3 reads CASREGPIPNEQFF. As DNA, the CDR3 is TGTGCCAGCAGGGAGGGACCCATCCCCAATGAGCAGTTCTTC.

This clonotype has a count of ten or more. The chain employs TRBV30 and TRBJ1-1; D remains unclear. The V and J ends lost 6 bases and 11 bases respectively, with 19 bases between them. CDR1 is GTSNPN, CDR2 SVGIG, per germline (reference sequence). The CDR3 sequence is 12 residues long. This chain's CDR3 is CACRAAGYRAFF. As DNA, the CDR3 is TGTGCCTGCAGAGCGGCGGGCTATCGTGCTTTCTTT. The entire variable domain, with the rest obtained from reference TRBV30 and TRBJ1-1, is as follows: SQTIHQWPATLVQPVGSPLSLECTVEGTSNPNLYWYRQAAGRGLQLLFYSVGIGQISSEVPQNLSASRPQDRQFILSSKKLLLSDSGFYLCACRAAGYRAFFGQGTRLTVV.

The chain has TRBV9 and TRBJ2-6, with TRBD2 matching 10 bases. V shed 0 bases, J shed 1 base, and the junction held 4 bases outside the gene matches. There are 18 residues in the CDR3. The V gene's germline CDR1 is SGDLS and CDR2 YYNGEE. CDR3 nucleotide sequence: TGTGCCAGCAGCGTAGAGGCTAGCGGGGGATCTGGGGCCAACGTCCTGACTTTC. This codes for CASSVEASGGSGANVLTF.

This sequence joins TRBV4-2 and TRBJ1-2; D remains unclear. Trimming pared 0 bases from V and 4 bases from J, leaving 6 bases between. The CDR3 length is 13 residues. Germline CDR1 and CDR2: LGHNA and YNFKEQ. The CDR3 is CASSQDVSYGYTF. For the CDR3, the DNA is TGTGCCAGCAGCCAAGATGTCAGCTATGGCTACACCTTC.